This T cell receptor (beta chain) was documented in a study of response to subunit inactivated influenza vaccine. Each CDR3 protein gets one entry after TCRdb re-called the RT-PCR reads with MiXCR. Among about 240,000 distinct CDR3 sequences listed, 9.5% to 15% were seen once. This CDR3 region has 14 residues. V lost 4 bases and J lost 8; bases outside the gene matches: 10. Germline V gene sequence: CDR1 SGHTA, CDR2 FQGNSA. This clonotype was recorded many times. Its antigen is not identified. Study-level results: Each seasonal influenza vaccination recruits few new T cells, the authors suggested.

The sequence came from a middle-aged man who received an inactivated influenza vaccine. The sequenced sample was non-naive T cells sorted from PBMCs, obtained around two weeks before vaccination. This chain links TRBV7-2 with TRBJ1-2, with TRBD1 identical over 7 bases. CDR3 residues: CASSSELQGNGYTF. The CDR3 coding sequence is TGTGCCAGCAGCTCCGAACTACAGGGGAACGGCTACACCTTC.